The 23 T cell receptor beta chains below come from one sample, sequenced in a study of OX40 agonist ivuxolimab in advanced cancers. Assay used: immunoSEQ multiplex PCR; TCRdb lists only in-frame clones, some missing. The top ten hold over 0.6% of the sample, which has fewer than 55,000 clones, about 81% seen once. The material was CD4+ or CD8+ T cells sorted from blood, obtained in a trial of the OX40 agonist ivuxolimab. These receptors were collected from an adult with an advanced solid tumor such as melanoma, head and neck, liver or kidney cancer.

This clone was recorded once. The rearrangement uses TRBV5-1 and TRBJ2-7; TRBD1 matches 7 bases. In germline, CDR1 is SGHRS, CDR2 YFSETQ. The CDR3 sequence is 15 residues long. V dropped 1 base and J dropped 0; count of bases not matched to a gene: 4. CDR3 DNA: TGCGCCAGCAGCTTGAGGGGGCCGACCTCCTACGAGCAGTACTTC. Translated, it gives CASSLRGPTSYEQYF. The full variable domain, rest sourced from reference TRBV5-1 and TRBJ2-7, is KAGVTQTPRYLIKTRGQQVTLSCSPISGHRSVSWYQQTPGQGLQFLFEYFSETQRNKGNFPGRFSGRQFSNSRSEMNVSTLELGDSALYLCASSLRGPTSYEQYFGPGTRLTVT.

The chain recombines TRBV5-1 with TRBJ2-1; D remains unclear. The CDR3 runs to 11 residues. Trimming left V 2 bases short and J 4 bases short, with 1 base between. Looked up from germline, CDR1 is SGHRS and CDR2 is YFSETQ. The CDR3 here is CASSLYNEQFF. The CDR3 bases are TGCGCCAGCAGCTTATACAATGAGCAGTTCTTC.

The V gene is TRBV5-1, the J gene TRBJ1-2; D gene ambiguous. The CDR3 has 15 residues. Trimming took off 4 bases at V and 3 bases at J, with 16 bases between the two ends. Per germline, CDR1 SGHRS and CDR2 YFSETQ. The CDR3 bases are TGCGCCAGCAGCCAAATGGCAGGTCGACACTATGGCTACACCTTC. It specifies CASSQMAGRHYGYTF.

The rearrangement uses TRBV5-1 and TRBJ1-3, with D possibly TRBD1 on 5 matching bases. Germline V gene lookup returns CDR1 SGHRS and CDR2 YFSETQ. CDR3 size: 15 residues. Trimming removed 0 bases at V and 4 bases at J, with 11 bases between. The CDR3 is CASSLVAGDGNTIYF. The CDR3 coding sequence is TGCGCCAGCAGCTTGGTAGCCGGGGACGGAAACACCATATATTTT.

This chain connects TRBV4-2 to TRBJ2-1; the match to TRBD2 covers 8 bases. V lost 3 bases to trimming and J lost 5 bases; unmatched junction nucleotides: 12. Germline V gene sequence: CDR1 LGHNA, CDR2 YNFKEQ. This CDR3 comprises 17 residues. DNA for the CDR3: TGTGCCAGCAGCCAGAGGGGTCCGGGGGGGGTCAACAATGAGCAGTTCTTC. It specifies CASSQRGPGGVNNEQFF.

The rearrangement joins TRBV6-1 to TRBJ1-2; TRBD1 is a possible D gene (5 bases). Looked up from germline, CDR1 is MNHNS and CDR2 is SASEGT. This CDR3 contains 14 residues. V lost 2 bases and J lost 8, with 15 bases in between. The CDR3 sequence: CASSESQGGGGYTF. The CDR3 DNA sequence: TGTGCCAGCAGTGAAAGCCAGGGAGGAGGGGGCTACACCTTC.

The CDR3 spells CASSLEGRGNSGANVLTF. CDR3 DNA: TGTGCCAGCAGCTTGGAGGGCAGGGGAAACTCTGGGGCCAACGTCCTGACTTTC. V is TRBV5-4 and J is TRBJ2-6; TRBD1 is a possible D gene (6 bases). The CDR3 loop spans 18 amino acids. Germline V gene sequence: CDR1 SGHNT, CDR2 YYREEE (reference sequence). V was clipped by 0 bases and J by 0 bases, with 13 bases between them.

This clone turned up a few times. The chain joins TRBV27 to TRBJ1-2, with D tentatively TRBD1 (6 bases). Trimming took off 6 bases at V and 6 bases at J, with 14 bases between the two ends. Germline assignment: CDR1 MNHEY and CDR2 SMNVEV (reference sequence). This CDR3 is built from 13 residues. The CDR3 sequence is CASSLQGGDGYTF. CDR3 nucleotides: TGTGCCAGCAGCCTACAGGGAGGGGATGGCTACACCTTC.

The rearrangement links TRBV7-3 to TRBJ1-1, with TRBD1 matching 8 bases. Trimming at V came to 5 bases and at J to 2 bases, leaving 7 bases not matched to a gene. Per the germline V gene, CDR1 is SGHTA and CDR2 is FQGTGA. The CDR3 has 15 amino acids. Here the CDR3 DNA reads TGTGCCAGCAGCGATCAGCCAGGGGGCAACACTGAAGCTTTCTTT. It encodes CASSDQPGGNTEAFF.

The chain carries TRBV6-5 and TRBJ2-3; D might be TRBD1 (5 bases). There are 15 residues in the CDR3. CDR1 and CDR2 from the germline V gene are MNHEY and SVGAGI. Deletions cut 4 bases from V and 2 bases from J, with 13 bases between. CDR3 DNA sequence: TGTGCCAGCAGTTCCTTTCCAGGGTCCACAGATACGCAGTATTTT. This translates into CASSSFPGSTDTQYF.

The V and J genes are TRBV19 and TRBJ2-7; TRBD2 matches 10 bases. Germline values: CDR1 LNHDA, CDR2 SQIVND (reference sequence). The CDR3 runs to 17 residues. J lost 2 bases, V lost 0 bases, and 7 bases had no gene match. This chain's CDR3 is CASSIDTGTSATYEQYF. CDR3 in DNA: TGTGCCAGTAGTATAGATACCGGGACTAGCGCAACCTACGAGCAGTACTTC.

The chain combines TRBV5-1 with TRBJ2-5, with 8 bases that match TRBD1. Unmatched junction bases numbered 8, after V lost 4 bases and J lost 3 bases. The CDR3 sequence is 15 residues long. Germline V gene sequence: CDR1 SGHRS, CDR2 YFSETQ. The CDR3 coding sequence is TGCGCCAGCAGCGCAAAAGGACAGGGTGAAGAGACCCAGTACTTC. Its protein is CASSAKGQGEETQYF.

The V gene is TRBV2, the J gene TRBJ1-5; no firm D call. The germline CDR1 and CDR2 sequences are SNHLY and FYNNEI. This CDR3 region has 18 residues. The V end was cut by 2 bases, the J end by 0 bases, with 17 bases between. The CDR3 loop is CASSEPQLGTFSNQPQHF. The CDR3 DNA follows: TGTGCCAGCAGTGAACCCCAGTTAGGAACGTTTAGCAATCAGCCCCAGCATTTT. The full variable domain, its missing parts supplied by reference TRBV2 and TRBJ1-5, is EPEVTQTPSHQVTQMGQEVILRCVPISNHLYFYWYRQILGQKVEFLVSFYNNEISEKSEIFDDQFSVERPDGSNFTLKIRSTKLEDSAMYFCASSEPQLGTFSNQPQHFGDGTRLSIL.

In this sample, this clone turned up once. The rearrangement links TRBV6-5 to TRBJ2-3; the D is unclear. Between the trimmed V and J ends, which lost 5 bases and 5 bases, there was a span of 8 bases. Germline-derived CDR1 and CDR2 are MNHEY and SVGAGI. This CDR3 has 12 residues. CDR3 sequence reads: CASSQARDTQYF. The DNA for the CDR3 is TGTGCCAGCAGTCAGGCCCGAGATACGCAGTATTTT.

This clone was picked up a small number of times. This rearrangement joins TRBV2 to TRBJ1-2; tentative D call: TRBD1 (5 bases). CDR1 and CDR2 (germline): SNHLY, FYNNEI. The CDR3 runs 14 residues. The ends were cut back, 5 bases at V and 5 bases at J, with 15 bases in the middle. DNA for the CDR3: TGTGCCAGCAGTCGGGGACGCCTTCGATATGGCTACACCTTC. Translation gives CASSRGRLRYGYTF. The entire variable domain, with the rest obtained from reference TRBV2 and TRBJ1-2, is as follows: EPEVTQTPSHQVTQMGQEVILRCVPISNHLYFYWYRQILGQKVEFLVSFYNNEISEKSEIFDDQFSVERPDGSNFTLKIRSTKLEDSAMYFCASSRGRLRYGYTFGSGTRLTVV.

This clone showed up just a few times. V and J are TRBV6-5 and TRBJ1-1; TRBD1 matches 9 bases. The CDR3 runs to 15 residues. V shed 4 bases, J shed 11 bases, and the junction held 14 bases outside the gene matches. Germline V CDR1 and CDR2: MNHEY, SVGAGI. The CDR3 coding sequence is TGTGCCAGCAGTTGGGGACAGGGTGGGAGGGCAGGGGCTTTCTTT. Its protein is CASSWGQGGRAGAFF.

The J gene is TRBJ1-3, the V gene TRBV2; tentative D call: TRBD1 (5 bases). The CDR3 runs 16 residues. Germline V CDR1 and CDR2: SNHLY, FYNNEI. V was pared by 4 bases and J by 4 bases, with 17 bases between. The DNA of the CDR3 is TGTGCCAGCAGTGTAACGGCCCCACAGGACGGAAACACCATATATTTT. It codes for CASSVTAPQDGNTIYF.

The sample holds one count of this clone. The chain couples TRBV10-3 to TRBJ2-3, with 9 bases aligning to TRBD2. The junction had 7 bases not matched to a gene; V was cut back by 10 bases and J by 2 bases. The CDR3 contains 14 residues. Per the germline V gene, CDR1 is ENHRY and CDR2 is SYGVKD. CDR3 loop: CATQAGGTTDTQYF. CDR3 nucleotides: TGTGCCACCCAAGCGGGGGGAACCACAGATACGCAGTATTTT.

V usage is TRBV6-1 and J usage is TRBJ1-2, with 9 nucleotides matching TRBD1. V lost 5 bases and J lost 4; bases outside the gene matches: 14. Germline V lookup: CDR1 MNHNS, CDR2 SASEGT. The CDR3 extends over 17 amino acids. DNA of the CDR3: TGTGCCAGCAGTCAAGACGGGACAGGGAGATTCGGCTATGGCTACACCTTC. Its protein product is CASSQDGTGRFGYGYTF.

Regarding this clone: Other DNA sequences in the same sample also yield this CDR3. The rearrangement links TRBV5-1 to TRBJ2-3, with TRBD2 matching 13 bases. Trimming at V came to 4 bases and at J to 1 base, leaving 3 bases not matched to a gene. The CDR3 is made up of 16 amino acids. Germline V CDR1 and CDR2: SGHRS, YFSETQ. The CDR3 is CASSRGTSGGTDTQYF. The DNA of the CDR3 is TGCGCCAGCAGCCGGGGGACTAGCGGGGGCACAGATACGCAGTATTTT.

The V gene is TRBV27, the J gene TRBJ2-3; no reliable D call. Germline V gene data show CDR1 as MNHEY and CDR2 as SMNVEV (reference sequence). Trimming took 3 bases from V and 2 from J, leaving 9 bases between them. The CDR3 has 14 amino acids. CDR3 sequence reads: CASSFGRSTDTQYF. The CDR3 DNA reads TGTGCCAGCAGTTTCGGACGCTCCACAGATACGCAGTATTTT.

The chain uses TRBV4-1 and TRBJ2-1; 8 bases line up with TRBD1. This CDR3 has 15 residues. CDR1 is MGHRA and CDR2 is YSYEKL in the germline V gene. Trimming took 0 bases from V and 3 from J; bases not matched to a gene: 1. CDR3 nucleotides: TGCGCCAGCAGCCAAGAAACAGGGGGCTACAATGAGCAGTTCTTC. Translated: CASSQETGGYNEQFF.

By share of the sample, this clone is medium-sized. The chain links TRBV25-1 to TRBJ2-2, with D possibly being TRBD1 or TRBD2 (6 bases each). Germline assignment: CDR1 MGHDK and CDR2 SYGVNS. The CDR3 runs to 14 residues. Trimming stripped 7 bases from V and 5 bases from J, with 14 bases between. The CDR3 sequence is CASTEGVWTGELFF. CDR3 nucleotides: TGTGCCAGCACGGAGGGGGTCTGGACCGGGGAGCTGTTTTTT.